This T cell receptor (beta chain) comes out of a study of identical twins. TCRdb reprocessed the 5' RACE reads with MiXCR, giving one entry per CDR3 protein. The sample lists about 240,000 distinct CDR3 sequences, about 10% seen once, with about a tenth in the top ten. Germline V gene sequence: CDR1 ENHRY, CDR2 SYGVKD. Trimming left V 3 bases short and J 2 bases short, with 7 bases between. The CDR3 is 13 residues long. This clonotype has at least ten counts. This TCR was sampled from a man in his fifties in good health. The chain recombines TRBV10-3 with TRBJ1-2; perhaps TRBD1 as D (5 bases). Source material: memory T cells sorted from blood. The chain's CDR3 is CAISEEGNYGYTF. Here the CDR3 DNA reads TGTGCCATCAGTGAAGAGGGGAACTATGGCTACACCTTC.